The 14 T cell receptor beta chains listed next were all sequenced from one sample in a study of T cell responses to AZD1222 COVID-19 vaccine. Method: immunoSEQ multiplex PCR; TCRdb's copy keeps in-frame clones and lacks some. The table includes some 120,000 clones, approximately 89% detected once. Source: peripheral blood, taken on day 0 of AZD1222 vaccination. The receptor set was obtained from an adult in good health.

The chain's CDR3 is CASSPDSPEQYF. The DNA for the CDR3 is TGTGCCAGCAGTCCGGACAGCCCCGAGCAGTACTTC. The chain is built from TRBV6-5 and TRBJ2-7, with D perhaps matching TRBD1 (6 bases). Germline CDR1 and CDR2: MNHEY and SVGAGI. The CDR3 loop spans 12 amino acids. With 5 bases removed from V and 6 bases from J, the gap between germline ends came to 11 bases.

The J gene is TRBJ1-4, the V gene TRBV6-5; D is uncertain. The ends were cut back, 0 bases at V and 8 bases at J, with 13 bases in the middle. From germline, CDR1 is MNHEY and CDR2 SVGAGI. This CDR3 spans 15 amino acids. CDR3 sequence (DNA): TGTGCCAGCAGTTACTCGAGGACGCTGGGAGAAAAACTGTTTTTT. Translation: CASSYSRTLGEKLFF.

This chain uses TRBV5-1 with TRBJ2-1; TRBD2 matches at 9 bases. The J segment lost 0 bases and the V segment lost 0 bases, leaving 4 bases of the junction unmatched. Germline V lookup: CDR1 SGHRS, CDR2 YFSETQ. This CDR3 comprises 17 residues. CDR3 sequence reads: CASSLDPSGDSYNEQFF. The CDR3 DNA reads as TGCGCCAGCAGCTTGGATCCTAGCGGGGACTCCTACAATGAGCAGTTCTTC.

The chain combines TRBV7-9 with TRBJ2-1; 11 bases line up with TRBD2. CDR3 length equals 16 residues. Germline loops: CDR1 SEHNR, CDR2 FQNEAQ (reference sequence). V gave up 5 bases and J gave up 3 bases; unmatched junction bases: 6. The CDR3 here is CASSPTLAGVYNEQFF. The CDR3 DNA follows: TGTGCCAGCAGCCCCACACTAGCGGGAGTCTACAATGAGCAGTTCTTC.

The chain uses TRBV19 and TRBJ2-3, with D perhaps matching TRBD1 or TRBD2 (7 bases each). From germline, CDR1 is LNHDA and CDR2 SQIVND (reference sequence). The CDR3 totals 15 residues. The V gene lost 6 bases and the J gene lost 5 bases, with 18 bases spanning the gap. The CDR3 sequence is CASSEIRGGLDTQYF. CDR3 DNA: TGTGCCAGTAGCGAGATCAGGGGGGGATTAGATACGCAGTATTTT.

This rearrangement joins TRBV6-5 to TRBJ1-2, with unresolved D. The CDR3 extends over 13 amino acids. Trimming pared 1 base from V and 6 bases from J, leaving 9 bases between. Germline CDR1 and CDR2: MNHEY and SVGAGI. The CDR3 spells CASSYLTRDGYTF. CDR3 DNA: TGTGCCAGCAGTTACTTAACGCGGGATGGCTACACCTTC.

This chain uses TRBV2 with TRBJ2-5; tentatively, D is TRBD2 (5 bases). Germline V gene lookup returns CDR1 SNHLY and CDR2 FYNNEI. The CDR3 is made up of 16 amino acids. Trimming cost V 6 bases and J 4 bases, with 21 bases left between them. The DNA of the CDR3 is TGTGCCAGCAGCCCGTCCCGGGGTTGGGCTGGAGAGACCCAGTACTTC. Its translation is CASSPSRGWAGETQYF.

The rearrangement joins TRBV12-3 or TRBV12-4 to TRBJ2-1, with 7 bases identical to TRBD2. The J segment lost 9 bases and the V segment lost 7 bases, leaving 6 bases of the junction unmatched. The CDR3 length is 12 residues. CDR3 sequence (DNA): TGTGCCAGCACCATCCAGCGGGGTGAGCAGTTCTTC. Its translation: CASTIQRGEQFF.

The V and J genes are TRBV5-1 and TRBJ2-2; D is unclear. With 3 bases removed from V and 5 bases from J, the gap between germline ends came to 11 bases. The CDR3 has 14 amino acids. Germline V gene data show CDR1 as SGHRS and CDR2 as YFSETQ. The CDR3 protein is CASSYIVPTGELFF. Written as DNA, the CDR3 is TGCGCCAGCAGCTACATCGTACCAACCGGGGAGCTGTTTTTT.

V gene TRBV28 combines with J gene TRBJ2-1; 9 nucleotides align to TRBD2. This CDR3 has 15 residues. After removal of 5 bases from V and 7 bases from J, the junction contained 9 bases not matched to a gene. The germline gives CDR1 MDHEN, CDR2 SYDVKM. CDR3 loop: CASSPPRGGRNEQFF. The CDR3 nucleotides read TGTGCCAGCAGTCCCCCGCGGGGGGGCCGGAATGAGCAGTTCTTC.

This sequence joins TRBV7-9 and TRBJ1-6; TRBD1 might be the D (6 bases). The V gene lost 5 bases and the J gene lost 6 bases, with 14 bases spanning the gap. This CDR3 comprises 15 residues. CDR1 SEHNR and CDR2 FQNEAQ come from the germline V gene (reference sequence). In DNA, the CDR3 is TGTGCCAGCAGCCCCCGGCGGGGGCCTAATTCACCCCTCCACTTT. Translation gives CASSPRRGPNSPLHF. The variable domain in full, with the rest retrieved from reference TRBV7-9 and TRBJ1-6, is DTGVSQNPRHKITKRGQNVTFRCDPISEHNRLYWYRQTLGQGPEFLTYFQNEAQLEKSRLLSDRFSAERPKGSFSTLEIQRTEQGDSAMYLCASSPRRGPNSPLHFGNGTRLTVT.

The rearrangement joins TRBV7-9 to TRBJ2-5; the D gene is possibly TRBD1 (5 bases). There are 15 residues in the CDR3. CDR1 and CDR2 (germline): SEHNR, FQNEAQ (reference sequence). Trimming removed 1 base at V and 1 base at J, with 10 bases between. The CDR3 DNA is TGTGCCAGCAGCTTAGTCCTAGGGGTCCAAGAGACCCAGTACTTC. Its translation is CASSLVLGVQETQYF.

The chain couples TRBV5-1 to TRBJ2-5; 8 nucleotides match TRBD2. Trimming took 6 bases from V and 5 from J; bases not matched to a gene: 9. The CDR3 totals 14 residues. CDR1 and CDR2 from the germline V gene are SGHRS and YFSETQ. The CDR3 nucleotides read TGCGCCAGCACCTTCGGGAGGGCCCAGGAGACCCAGTACTTC. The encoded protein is CASTFGRAQETQYF. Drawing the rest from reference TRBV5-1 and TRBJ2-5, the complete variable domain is KAGVTQTPRYLIKTRGQQVTLSCSPISGHRSVSWYQQTPGQGLQFLFEYFSETQRNKGNFPGRFSGRQFSNSRSEMNVSTLELGDSALYLCASTFGRAQETQYFGPGTRLLVL.

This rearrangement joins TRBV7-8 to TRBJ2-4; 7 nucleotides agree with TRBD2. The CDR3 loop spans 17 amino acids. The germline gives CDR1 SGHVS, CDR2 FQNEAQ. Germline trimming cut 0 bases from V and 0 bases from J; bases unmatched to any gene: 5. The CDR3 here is CASSLALSGGAKNIQYF. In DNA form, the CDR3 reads TGTGCCAGCAGCTTAGCGTTATCGGGGGGAGCCAAAAACATTCAGTACTTC.